This is a list of T cell receptor beta chains from one sample in a study of blood T cell repertoires in COVID-19. The data were produced by immunoSEQ multiplex PCR, yet TCRdb's version contains in-frame clones alone and is incomplete. This repertoire shows about 26,000 clones, 90% to 95% found once; its top ten account for approximately 4%. The material sequenced was peripheral blood. All receptors come from a human donor with active COVID-19. The donor label of this sample is uncertain. CDR3s include the opening cysteine and the closing phenylalanine or tryptophan. D genes are given only for firm matches. Expanded clones get a size class; other rows say once, few or many, or leave the size out.

TRBV19,.,TRBJ1-5,.,CASTNGWVQPQHF,TGTGCCAGTACCAACGGGTGGGTCCAGCCCCAGCATTTT
TRBV3-1/TRBV3-2,TRBD1,TRBJ1-6,.,CASSQLTGTDNNSPLHF,TGTGCCAGCAGCCAACTCACCGGGACAGACAATAATTCACCCCTCCACTTT
TRBV12-5,TRBD1,TRBJ2-1,.,CASGPNRGPLDEQFF,TGTGCTAGTGGTCCGAACAGGGGGCCGTTGGATGAGCAGTTCTTC
TRBV10-3,TRBD2,TRBJ2-3,.,CAIRTSGDTQYF,TGTGCCATCAGAACTAGCGGCGATACGCAGTATTTT
TRBV13,TRBD2,TRBJ2-1,.,CASSLRAGGRSYNEQFF,TGTGCCAGCAGCTTGCGAGCGGGGGGCCGCTCCTACAATGAGCAGTTCTTC
TRBV6-6,TRBD1,TRBJ1-1,.,CASQGAPDTEAFF,TGTGCCAGTCAGGGGGCGCCGGACACTGAAGCTTTCTTT
TRBV2,.,TRBJ2-1,.,CASSEGSLANEQFF,TGTGCCAGCAGTGAAGGTTCCCTAGCCAATGAGCAGTTCTTC
TRBV5-1,.,TRBJ2-5,.,CASSLGQQETQYF,TGCGCCAGCAGCTTGGGACAACAAGAGACCCAGTACTTC
TRBV10-2,.,TRBJ2-3,.,CASGGDTQYF,TGCGCCAGCGGAGGAGATACGCAGTATTTT
TRBV28,TRBD2,TRBJ2-3,.,CASSLHHLLAGRDTQYF,TGTGCCAGCAGCTTACATCATTTACTAGCGGGAAGAGATACGCAGTATTTT
TRBV5-4,TRBD2,TRBJ2-3,.,CASSSSGGVDTQYF,TGTGCCAGCAGCTCTAGCGGGGGGGTCGATACGCAGTATTTT
TRBV10-3,.,TRBJ2-2,once,CAIRESAGRGNTGELFF,TGTGCCATCAGGGAATCTGCGGGCAGGGGAAACACCGGGGAGCTGTTTTTT
TRBV3-1/TRBV3-2,TRBD2,TRBJ2-4,once,CASSDAGTSGSNIQYF,TGTGCCAGCAGCGACGCCGGGACTAGCGGGAGTAACATTCAGTACTTC
TRBV4-1,TRBD2,TRBJ2-5,.,CASSQGLAGFQETQYF,TGCGCCAGCAGCCAAGGTCTAGCGGGGTTTCAAGAGACCCAGTACTTC
TRBV7-9,TRBD2,TRBJ2-5,.,CASSLGSAGGPQETQYF,TGTGCCAGCAGCTTAGGCTCAGCGGGAGGGCCCCAAGAGACCCAGTACTTC
TRBV4-1,.,TRBJ1-2,.,CASSHGQDNYGYTF,TGCGCCAGCAGCCATGGTCAGGATAACTATGGCTACACCTTC